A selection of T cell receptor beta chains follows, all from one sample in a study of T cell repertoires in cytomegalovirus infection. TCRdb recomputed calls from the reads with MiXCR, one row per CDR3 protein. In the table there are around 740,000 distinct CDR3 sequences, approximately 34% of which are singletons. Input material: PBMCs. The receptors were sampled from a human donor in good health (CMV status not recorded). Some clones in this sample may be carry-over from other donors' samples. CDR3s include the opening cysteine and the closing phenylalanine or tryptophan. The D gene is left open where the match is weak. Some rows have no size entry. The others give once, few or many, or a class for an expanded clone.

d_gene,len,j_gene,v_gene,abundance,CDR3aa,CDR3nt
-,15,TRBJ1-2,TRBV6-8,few,CASVNPAALFYGYTF,TGTGCCAGCGTTAATCCGGCAGCCCTATTCTATGGCTACACCTTC
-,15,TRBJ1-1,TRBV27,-,CASSFTGGLNTEAFF,TGTGCCAGCAGTTTTACGGGGGGACTGAACACTGAAGCTTTCTTT
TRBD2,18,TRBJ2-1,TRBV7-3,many,CASSLRGGTGLADNEQFF,TGTGCCAGCAGCTTAAGAGGGGGGACGGGACTAGCGGACAATGAGCAGTTCTTC
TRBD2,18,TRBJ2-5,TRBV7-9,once,CASSPTNLVLAGGETQYF,TGTGCCAGCAGCCCCACCAACCTGGTACTAGCGGGGGGTGAGACCCAGTACTTC
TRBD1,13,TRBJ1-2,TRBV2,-,CSSRERGLLGYTF,TGTTCCAGCCGGGAGAGGGGGCTCTTGGGCTACACCTTC
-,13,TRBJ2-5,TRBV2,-,CASRKALLETQYF,TGTGCCAGCAGGAAAGCCCTCTTGGAGACCCAGTACTTC
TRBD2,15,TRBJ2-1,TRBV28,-,CASSPGSGRFNEQFF,TGTGCCAGCAGTCCGGGCAGCGGGAGGTTCAATGAGCAGTTCTTC
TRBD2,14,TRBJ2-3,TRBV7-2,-,CASSFQAGGDTQYF,TGTGCCAGCAGCTTCCAAGCGGGGGGAGATACGCAGTATTTT
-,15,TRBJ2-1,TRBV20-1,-,CSARPHQSSYNEQFF,TGCAGTGCTAGACCACACCAGAGCTCCTACAATGAGCAGTTCTTC
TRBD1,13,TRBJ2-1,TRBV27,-,CASKDRVNNEQFF,TGTGCCAGCAAGGACAGGGTTAACAATGAGCAGTTCTTC
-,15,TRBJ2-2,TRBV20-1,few,CSAAVGLQNTGELFF,TGCAGTGCTGCCGTTGGTCTTCAGAACACCGGGGAGCTGTTTTTT
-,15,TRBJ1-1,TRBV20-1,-,CSATYWELANTEAFF,TGCAGTGCTACCTATTGGGAATTGGCGAACACTGAAGCTTTCTTT
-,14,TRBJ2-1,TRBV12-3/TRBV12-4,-,CANAPPGRYNEQFF,TGTGCCAACGCTCCCCCAGGCAGATACAATGAGCAGTTCTTC
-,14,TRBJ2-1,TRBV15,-,CATSRVPGWDEQFF,TGTGCCACCAGCAGAGTTCCGGGGTGGGATGAGCAGTTCTTC
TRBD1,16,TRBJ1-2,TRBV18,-,CASGDGQSRGHHGYTF,TGTGCCAGCGGGGACGGTCAGTCAAGGGGGCATCATGGCTACACCTTC
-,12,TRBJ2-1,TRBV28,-,CASSFTGLEQFF,TGTGCCAGCAGTTTTACAGGGTTGGAGCAGTTCTTC
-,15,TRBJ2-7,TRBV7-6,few,CASSSQGSYRNEQYF,TGTGCCAGCAGCTCCCAAGGGTCCTATCGGAACGAGCAGTACTTC
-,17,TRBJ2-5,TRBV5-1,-,CASSVGLSMQVRETQYF,TGCGCCAGCAGCGTAGGCCTCTCGATGCAGGTTCGAGAGACCCAGTACTTC